The present entry profiles one TCR beta chain with its context. As yet, its antigen is unknown. This clone may be a read error of a much larger clone one base away. Via MiXCR, TCRdb re-called the PCR reads, giving one row per CDR3 protein. The repertoire holds about 640,000 distinct CDR3 sequences, with 15% to 20% as singletons. The CDR3 sequence is 15 residues long. In germline, CDR1 is MDHEN, CDR2 SYDVKM. When naive CD8 T cells were sorted, they were gated as CD8+CD4-CCR7+CD45RA+. This sample is drawn from a study of molecular identifiers for immune sequencing clone quantification. Study conclusions and caveats: Shared barcodes on identical TCR molecules could underestimate the sizes of highly expanded clones.

Sequences were obtained from naive CD8+ T cells from blood, with Jurkat cell RNA spiked in. As for subset: FACS-sorted CD8+CD4-CCR7+CD45RA+ naive T cells. The rearrangement joins TRBV28 to TRBJ1-1, with 9 bases identical to TRBD1. The clonotype was recovered from a human donor in good health. Some libraries in this study had Jurkat cell RNA spiked in. CDR3 coding DNA: TGTGCCTGCAGTCTACAGGGGGCGAGGAACACTGAAGCTTTCTTT. This gives the protein CACSLQGARNTEAFF.